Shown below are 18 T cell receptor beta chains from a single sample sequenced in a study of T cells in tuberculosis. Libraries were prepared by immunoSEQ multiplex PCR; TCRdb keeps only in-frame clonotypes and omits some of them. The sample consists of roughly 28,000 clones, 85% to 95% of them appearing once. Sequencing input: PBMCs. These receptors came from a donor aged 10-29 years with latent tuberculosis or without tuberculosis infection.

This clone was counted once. The CDR3 loop is CASSQDRRTGGNTEAFF. The CDR3 region has the DNA TGTGCCAGCAGCCAAGATCGGCGGACAGGGGGGAACACTGAAGCTTTCTTT. The chain joins TRBV14 to TRBJ1-1; 10 bases are a match to TRBD1. The CDR3 is 17 amino acids. CDR1 is SGHDN, CDR2 FVKESK, per germline. V lost 0 bases and J lost 1; bases outside the gene matches: 5.

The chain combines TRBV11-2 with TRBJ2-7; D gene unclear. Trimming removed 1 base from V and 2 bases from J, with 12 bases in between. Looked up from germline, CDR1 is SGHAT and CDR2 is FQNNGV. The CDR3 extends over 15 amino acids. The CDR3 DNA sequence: TGTGCCAGCAGCTTAGCCATGGTGGAGACCTACGAGCAGTACTTC. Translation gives CASSLAMVETYEQYF.

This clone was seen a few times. Here the CDR3 reads CASSLIWTGDGYNSPLHF. As DNA, the CDR3 is TGTGCCAGCAGCTTGATTTGGACAGGGGACGGGTATAATTCACCCCTCCACTTT. V gene TRBV7-6 combines with J gene TRBJ1-6, with 9 bases matching TRBD1. CDR1 and CDR2 (germline): SGHVS, FNYEAQ. The CDR3 is 18 amino acids. Losses at the gene ends were 3 bases for V and 4 bases for J; bases not matched to a gene: 10.

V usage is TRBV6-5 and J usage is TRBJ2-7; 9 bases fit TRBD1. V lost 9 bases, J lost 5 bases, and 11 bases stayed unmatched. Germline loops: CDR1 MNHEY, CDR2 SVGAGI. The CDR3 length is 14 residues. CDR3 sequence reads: CASNRWDRDNEQYF. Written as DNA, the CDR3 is TGTGCCAGTAATAGGTGGGACAGGGACAACGAGCAGTACTTC.

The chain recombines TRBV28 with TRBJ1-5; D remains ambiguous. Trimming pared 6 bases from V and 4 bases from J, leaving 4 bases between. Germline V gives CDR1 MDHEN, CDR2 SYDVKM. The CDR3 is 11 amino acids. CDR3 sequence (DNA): TGTGCCAGCAGCCCAAATCAGCCCCAGCATTTT. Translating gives CASSPNQPQHF.

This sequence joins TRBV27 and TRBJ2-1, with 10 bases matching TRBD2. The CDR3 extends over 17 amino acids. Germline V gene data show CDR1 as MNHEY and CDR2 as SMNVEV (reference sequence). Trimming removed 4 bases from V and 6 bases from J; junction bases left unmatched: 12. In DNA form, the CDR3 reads TGTGCCAGCAGTTCACCCCGAGGACTAGCGGTTCCCAATGAGCAGTTCTTC. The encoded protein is CASSSPRGLAVPNEQFF.

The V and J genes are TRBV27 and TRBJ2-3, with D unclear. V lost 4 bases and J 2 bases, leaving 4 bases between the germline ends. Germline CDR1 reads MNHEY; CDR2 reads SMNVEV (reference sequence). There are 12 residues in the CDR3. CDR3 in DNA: TGTGCCAGCAGTTCTTACACAGATACGCAGTATTTT. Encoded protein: CASSSYTDTQYF.

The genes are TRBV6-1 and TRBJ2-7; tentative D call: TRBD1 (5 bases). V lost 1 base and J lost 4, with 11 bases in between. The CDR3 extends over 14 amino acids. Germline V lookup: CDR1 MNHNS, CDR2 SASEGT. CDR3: CASSEGTRQYEQYF. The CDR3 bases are TGTGCCAGCAGTGAAGGAACGAGACAGTACGAGCAGTACTTC.

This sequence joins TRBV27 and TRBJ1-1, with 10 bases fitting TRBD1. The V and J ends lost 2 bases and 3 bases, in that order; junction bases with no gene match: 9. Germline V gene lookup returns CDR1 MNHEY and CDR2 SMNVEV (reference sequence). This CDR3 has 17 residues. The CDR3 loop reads CASSLRSWGTGDTEAFF. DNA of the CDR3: TGTGCCAGCAGTTTAAGGTCCTGGGGGACAGGGGACACTGAAGCTTTCTTT.

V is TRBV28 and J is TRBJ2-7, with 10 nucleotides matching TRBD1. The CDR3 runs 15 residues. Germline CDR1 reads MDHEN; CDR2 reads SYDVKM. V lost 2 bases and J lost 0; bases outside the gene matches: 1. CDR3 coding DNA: TGTGCCAGCAGTTTAGGACAGGGGGTCTCCTACGAGCAGTACTTC. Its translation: CASSLGQGVSYEQYF.

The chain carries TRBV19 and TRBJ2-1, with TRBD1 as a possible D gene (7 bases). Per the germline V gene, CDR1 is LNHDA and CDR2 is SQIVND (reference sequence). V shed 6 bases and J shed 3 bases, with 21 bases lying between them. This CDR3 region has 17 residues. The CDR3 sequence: CASSIKEAGQIYNEQFF. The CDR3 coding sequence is TGTGCCAGTAGCATTAAAGAGGCGGGACAGATCTACAATGAGCAGTTCTTC.

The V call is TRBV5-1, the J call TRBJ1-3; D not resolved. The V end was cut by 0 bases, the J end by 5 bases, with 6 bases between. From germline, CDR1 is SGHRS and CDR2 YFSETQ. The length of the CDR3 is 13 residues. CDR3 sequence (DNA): TGCGCCAGCAGCTTGGATTCTAGAAACACCATATATTTT. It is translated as CASSLDSRNTIYF.

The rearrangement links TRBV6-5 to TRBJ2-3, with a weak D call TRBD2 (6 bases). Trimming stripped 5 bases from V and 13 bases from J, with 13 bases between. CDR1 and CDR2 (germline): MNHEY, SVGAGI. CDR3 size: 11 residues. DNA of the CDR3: TGTGCCAGCAGTGCGGGGCAGGCGGAGTATTTT. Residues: CASSAGQAEYF.

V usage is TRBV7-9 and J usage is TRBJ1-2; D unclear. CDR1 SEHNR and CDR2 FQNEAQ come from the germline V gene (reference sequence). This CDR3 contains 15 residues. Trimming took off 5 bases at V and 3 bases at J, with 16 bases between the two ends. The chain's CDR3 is CASSPRNTRDYGYTF. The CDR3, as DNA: TGTGCCAGCAGCCCGCGCAACACTAGAGACTATGGCTACACCTTC.

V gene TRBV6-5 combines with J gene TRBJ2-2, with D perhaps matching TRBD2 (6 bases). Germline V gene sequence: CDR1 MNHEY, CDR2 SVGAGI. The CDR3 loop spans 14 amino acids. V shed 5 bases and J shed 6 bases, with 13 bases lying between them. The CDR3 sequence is CASSGTYGPGELFF. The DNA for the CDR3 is TGTGCCAGCAGTGGGACTTATGGGCCCGGGGAGCTGTTTTTT.

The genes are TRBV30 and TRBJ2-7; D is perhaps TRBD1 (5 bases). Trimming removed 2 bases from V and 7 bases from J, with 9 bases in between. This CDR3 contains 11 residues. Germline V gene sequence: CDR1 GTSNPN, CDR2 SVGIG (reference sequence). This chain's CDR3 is CAWSRQTEQYF. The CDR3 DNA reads TGTGCCTGGAGTCGACAGACGGAGCAGTACTTC.

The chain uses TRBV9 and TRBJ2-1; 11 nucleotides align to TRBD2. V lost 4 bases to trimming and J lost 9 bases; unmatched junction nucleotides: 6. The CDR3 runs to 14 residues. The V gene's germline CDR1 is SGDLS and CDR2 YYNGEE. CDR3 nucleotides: TGTGCCAGCAGCCGGACTAGCGGGTCGGGTGAGCAGTTCTTC. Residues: CASSRTSGSGEQFF.

The CDR3 here is CASSFGQPYSGANVLTF. The DNA for the CDR3 is TGTGCCAGCAGCTTTGGACAGCCCTACTCTGGGGCCAACGTCCTGACTTTC. This chain links TRBV5-8 with TRBJ2-6; D possibly corresponds to TRBD1 (6 bases). Trimming took 2 bases from V and 0 from J, leaving 12 bases between them. Per the germline V gene, CDR1 is SGHTS and CDR2 is YDEGEE. The CDR3 extends over 17 amino acids.